The source of this T cell receptor beta chain is a study of blood T cell repertoires in COVID-19. V lost 11 bases to trimming and J lost 1 base, with 8 bases between them. Germline V lookup: CDR1 SEHNR, CDR2 FQNEAQ (reference sequence). The CDR3 is made up of 11 amino acids. Profiled with immunoSEQ multiplex PCR; TCRdb holds only in-frame clones, not every one. The sample yields 100,000 to 120,000 clones, 75% to 80% seen once. The rearrangement joins TRBV7-9 to TRBJ1-1, with D hard to call. Sequencing used peripheral blood. This clonotype was obtained from an elderly woman with active or convalescent COVID-19. This CDR3 is CAGEANTEAFF. The CDR3 DNA reads TGTGCCGGAGAGGCGAACACTGAAGCTTTCTTT.